The clone carrying this T cell receptor (beta chain) came up many times. What it recognizes is unknown. The data are from a study of CD8 T cells in ankylosing spondylitis. Study-wide points: Ankylosing spondylitis blood seemed to carry a telltale TCR beta motif made of about 8 highly homologous variants. The authors found the disease-linked clones to be CD8+ and relatively rare in peripheral blood. Significant enrichment of disease-linked clones was reported in matched ankylosing spondylitis synovial fluid.

Germline V lookup: CDR1 SEHNR, CDR2 FQNEAQ (reference sequence). This CDR3 is built from 15 residues. V was clipped by 5 bases and J by 6 bases; unmatched bases: 11. The TCR beta libraries were generated through quantitative 5'-RACE incorporating molecular barcodes. TCRdb called the 5' RACE reads again in MiXCR, with one record for every CDR3 protein. There are hundreds of thousands of distinct CDR3 sequences in the sample; roughly 12% occur only once, and more than 0.5% lies in the top ten. V usage is TRBV7-9 and J usage is TRBJ2-7; 9 positions agree with TRBD1. The receptor's source is a male donor with ankylosing spondylitis. Sample: blood, either unsorted or a sorted T cell fraction (not recorded which). Here the CDR3 reads CASSPWDRDSAEQYF. CDR3 nucleotide sequence: TGTGCCAGCAGCCCTTGGGACAGGGATTCTGCCGAGCAGTACTTC.